A selection of T cell receptor beta chains follows, all from one sample in a study of T cells in Graves' hyperthyroidism and ophthalmopathy. TCRdb processed the multiplex PCR reads anew with MiXCR; each CDR3 protein has one entry. The data show around 500,000 distinct CDR3 sequences, 15% to 20% seen once. Sample: blood. The receptors were gathered from a woman aged 30 to 39 with Graves' ophthalmopathy. Both conserved end residues are part of each CDR3. A D gene is named only where the DNA matches it firmly. Some rows have no size entry. The others give once, few or many, or a class for an expanded clone.

TGTGCCAGCAGCCACCGGGGCGCCGGTGAAAAACTGTTTTTT,CASSHRGAGEKLFF,-,once,TRBJ1-4,TRBV4-2
TGTGCCAGTTTAGGGACAGGGTCTGGCTACACCTTC,CASLGTGSGYTF,TRBD1,-,TRBJ1-2,TRBV12-3/TRBV12-4
TGTGCCAGCAGCCCCGACAGGAGCTACGAGCAGTACTTC,CASSPDRSYEQYF,-,many,TRBJ2-7,TRBV7-9
TGTGCCAGCAGCTTAGCGGGGACTAACTATGGCTACACCTTC,CASSLAGTNYGYTF,-,few,TRBJ1-2,TRBV7-2
TGTGCCAGCAGGGACGGACAGGGTGAAAAACTGTTTTTT,CASRDGQGEKLFF,TRBD1,few,TRBJ1-4,TRBV6-1
TGTGCCAGCTCACACAGAGAAGAGACCCAGTACTTC,CASSHREETQYF,-,many,TRBJ2-5,TRBV18
TGCAGCGTTGAAAGGACAGGGGCTTCCTACACAGATACGCAGTATTTT,CSVERTGASYTDTQYF,TRBD1,few,TRBJ2-3,TRBV29-1
TGTGCCAGCAGCGTAGCTAGAGGGGGGTACAATGAGCAGTTCTTC,CASSVARGGYNEQFF,-,-,TRBJ2-1,TRBV9
TGTGCCAGCAGCCCAACATTGGACGCCCTACCGCATTTT,CASSPTLDALPHF,-,many,TRBJ1-5,TRBV7-2
TGTGCCAGCAGACTTTCGGGGGGCCTGGGCAATGAGCAGTTCTTC,CASRLSGGLGNEQFF,-,few,TRBJ2-1,TRBV2